What follows are 13 T cell receptor beta chains derived from one specimen sequenced in a study of T cell changes during pregnancy in multiple sclerosis. Sequencing used immunoSEQ multiplex PCR; TCRdb keeps in-frame clones, though not all of them. There are approximately 28,000 clones in the sample; about 83% occur only once, and around 8% lies in the top ten. Sequencing was performed on CD8+ T cells from peripheral blood mononuclear cells, taken after pregnancy. The receptor source for this set is a female donor with multiple sclerosis, enrolled in a pregnancy study.

The genes are TRBV10-3 and TRBJ1-1, with TRBD1 as a possible D gene (5 bases). The CDR3 covers 14 residues. The germline gives CDR1 ENHRY, CDR2 SYGVKD. Trimming removed 9 bases from V and 6 bases from J, with 20 bases in between. The CDR3 DNA is TGTGCCATATCGGGCGGAGGTCGGGGGGCTGAAGCTTTCTTT. Amino acids: CAISGGGRGAEAFF.

The rearrangement uses TRBV5-6 and TRBJ2-7; 10 positions match TRBD1. V lost 3 bases and J lost 3; bases outside the gene matches: 0. Germline lookup yields CDR1 SGHDT and CDR2 YYEEEE. This CDR3 is built from 13 residues. In DNA form, the CDR3 reads TGTGCCAGCAGCTGGGACAGGGGCTACGAGCAGTACTTC. Translation gives CASSWDRGYEQYF.

V usage is TRBV7-8 and J usage is TRBJ1-2; 8 nucleotides match TRBD1. Per the germline V gene, CDR1 is SGHVS and CDR2 is FQNEAQ. This CDR3 is 14 amino acids long. After removal of 4 bases from V and 3 bases from J, the junction contained 4 bases not matched to a gene. Here the CDR3 reads CASSYRGTYYGYTF. In nucleotides, the CDR3 is TGTGCCAGCAGCTACAGGGGGACGTACTATGGCTACACCTTC.

V usage is TRBV19 and J usage is TRBJ1-2, with TRBD1 as a possible D gene (6 bases). Trimming left V 3 bases short and J 8 bases short, with 13 bases between. Germline V gene sequence: CDR1 LNHDA, CDR2 SQIVND (reference sequence). The length of the CDR3 is 13 residues. The CDR3 DNA reads as TGTGCCAGTAGTATGGGACAAGCCTTGGGCTACACCTTC. Protein sequence: CASSMGQALGYTF.

This clone was seen more than once but under ten times. The chain uses TRBV2 and TRBJ2-1; weak D call: TRBD1 (6 bases). CDR1 and CDR2 (germline): SNHLY, FYNNEI. The V gene lost 1 base and the J gene lost 7 bases, with 17 bases spanning the gap. The CDR3 consists of 16 residues. In DNA form, the CDR3 reads TGTGCCAGCAGTGAAGAGCCAGGGGCGATCGGGAATGAGCAGTTCTTC. This codes for CASSEEPGAIGNEQFF.

This clone has a single count. This chain uses TRBV2 with TRBJ2-1, with D maybe TRBD1 (6 bases). CDR1 and CDR2 from the germline V gene are SNHLY and FYNNEI. This CDR3 has 12 residues. V shed 4 bases and J shed 9 bases, with 10 bases lying between them. The CDR3 bases are TGTGCCAGCAGTGTACAGGGAAGTGAGCAGTTCTTC. Protein: CASSVQGSEQFF.

This sequence joins TRBV6-4 and TRBJ2-3; unclear D gene. Trimming took 3 bases from V and 3 from J, leaving 7 bases between them. CDR3 length: 13 residues. In germline, CDR1 is MRHNA, CDR2 SNTAGT. The CDR3 here is CASSETETDTQYF. The CDR3, as DNA: TGTGCCAGCAGTGAAACAGAGACAGATACGCAGTATTTT.

V usage is TRBV6-1 and J usage is TRBJ1-2; possibly TRBD1 for D (6 bases). The CDR3 has 18 residues. Germline CDR1 and CDR2: MNHNS and SASEGT. Trimming took 3 bases from V and 0 from J, leaving 20 bases between them. The CDR3 nucleotides are TGTGCCAGCAGTGAGGGGGCCCGGACAGTACCTTCTAACTATGGCTACACCTTC. Translating gives CASSEGARTVPSNYGYTF.

The gene calls are TRBV6-6 and TRBJ1-2, with TRBD1 matching 7 bases. With V trimmed by 5 bases and J by 2 bases, 5 bases remained unmatched. The CDR3 totals 14 residues. The V gene's germline CDR1 is MNHNY and CDR2 SVGAGI (reference sequence). CDR3 sequence reads: CASSKDRDNYGYTF. The CDR3 nucleotides read TGTGCCAGCAGTAAAGACAGGGACAACTATGGCTACACCTTC.

The chain links TRBV28 to TRBJ2-5; D might be TRBD2 (5 bases). Per germline, CDR1 MDHEN and CDR2 SYDVKM. The CDR3 is 14 residues long. The V end lost 3 bases, the J end lost 6 bases, and 14 bases lay between the germline ends. This CDR3 reads CASSLMGVGQTQYF. The DNA for the CDR3 is TGTGCCAGCAGTTTGATGGGAGTCGGGCAGACCCAGTACTTC. Full variable domain (missing parts from reference TRBV28 and TRBJ2-5): DVKVTQSSRYLVKRTGEKVFLECVQDMDHENMFWYRQDPGLGLRLIYFSYDVKMKEKGDIPEGYSVSREKKERFSLILESASTNQTSMYLCASSLMGVGQTQYFGPGTRLLVL.

The CDR3 sequence: CASSRTENTGELFF. In nucleotides, the CDR3 is TGTGCCAGCTCTAGGACAGAGAACACCGGGGAGCTGTTTTTT. This chain joins TRBV2 and TRBJ2-2, with D perhaps matching TRBD1 (6 bases). The germline V and J ends were trimmed by 8 bases and 1 base, with 11 bases remaining between them. The CDR3 covers 14 residues. Germline assignment: CDR1 SNHLY and CDR2 FYNNEI.

This chain links TRBV28 with TRBJ2-1; no clear D. This CDR3 is built from 14 residues. CDR1 and CDR2 from the germline V gene are MDHEN and SYDVKM. Deletions cut 3 bases from V and 5 bases from J, with 11 bases between. In nucleotides, the CDR3 is TGTGCCAGCAGTTTCCCCAACCTAAACAATGAGCAGTTCTTC. This translates into CASSFPNLNNEQFF.

The J gene is TRBJ2-1, the V gene TRBV21-1; the D segment call TRBD1 is taken from the table without a DNA check. TRBV21-1 is given as a pseudogene. This CDR3 has 14 amino acids. The CDR3 region is CASRGQGAYNEQFF. The CDR3 bases are TGTGCCAGCAGGGGACAGGGGGCCTACAATGAGCAGTTCTTC.